These 22 T cell receptor beta chains originate from one sample sequenced in a study of blood T cell repertoires in COVID-19. The table came from immunoSEQ multiplex PCR; TCRdb's copy has only in-frame clones and leaves some out. The sample lists 87,000 or so clones, approximately 86% occurring once. The sequenced material came from peripheral blood. These receptors were collected from an elderly woman in a cohort sampled during active or convalescent COVID-19.

The V call is TRBV11-1, the J call TRBJ1-2; 10 nucleotides match TRBD1. This CDR3 region has 15 residues. The junction had 6 bases not matched to a gene; V was cut back by 4 bases and J by 4 bases. Germline V gene data show CDR1 as SGHAT and CDR2 as FQDESV (reference sequence). The CDR3 reads CASSSTDRGVYGYTF. As DNA, the CDR3 is TGTGCCAGCAGCTCAACGGACAGGGGGGTCTATGGCTACACCTTC.

This sequence joins TRBV6-6 and TRBJ2-7; 7 bases fit TRBD2. V was pared by 5 bases and J by 2 bases, with 15 bases of the junction left unmatched. CDR3 length: 17 residues. CDR1 MNHNY and CDR2 SVGAGI come from the germline V gene (reference sequence). The CDR3, as DNA: TGTGCCAGCAGTCCTAAGACGGGGAGGGCCAACGCCTACGAGCAGTACGTC. This translates into CASSPKTGRANAYEQYV.

The chain uses TRBV19 and TRBJ1-5; perhaps TRBD1 as D (5 bases). V was cut by 5 bases and J by 5 bases, with 19 bases left in between. CDR1 is LNHDA, CDR2 SQIVND, per germline (reference sequence). The CDR3 loop spans 16 amino acids. The CDR3 coding sequence is TGTGCCAGTAGTTTTGGCCCATCACAGGTTTATCAGCCCCAGCATTTT. Translated, it gives CASSFGPSQVYQPQHF.

V usage is TRBV21-1 and J usage is TRBJ1-5; the D call of TRBD1 is as the table states it, not checked on the DNA. TRBV21-1 is a listed pseudogene. The CDR3 is made up of 19 amino acids. DNA for the CDR3: TGTGCCAGCAGCAAAACCAGGCAGGGGTTGACCCGAAGCAATCAGCCCCAGCATTTT. Its protein product is CASSKTRQGLTRSNQPQHF.

V and J are TRBV9 and TRBJ2-2; D perhaps matches TRBD2 (6 bases). The length of the CDR3 is 16 residues. CDR1 is SGDLS and CDR2 is YYNGEE in the germline V gene. V lost 0 bases, J lost 0 bases, and 9 bases lay in between. The CDR3 protein is CASSVAAGSNTGELFF. The CDR3 DNA reads TGTGCCAGCAGCGTAGCCGCGGGGTCGAACACCGGGGAGCTGTTTTTT.

This chain uses TRBV27 with TRBJ2-1; TRBD2 matches at 8 bases. Germline values: CDR1 MNHEY, CDR2 SMNVEV (reference sequence). This CDR3 is built from 18 residues. V was pared by 5 bases and J by 2 bases, with 14 bases of the junction left unmatched. In DNA, the CDR3 is TGTGCCAGCAGTCCCGACCCTTGGAGCGGGAGCCCCTACAATGAGCAGTTCTTC. Protein: CASSPDPWSGSPYNEQFF.

A few counts support this clone. The V gene is TRBV2, the J gene TRBJ2-1; TRBD2 agrees at 10 bases. The V gene's germline CDR1 is SNHLY and CDR2 FYNNEI. This CDR3 is built from 14 residues. Trimming cost V 8 bases and J 6 bases; bases outside gene matches: 7. CDR3 loop: CASAGTSAFNEQFF. The CDR3 nucleotides are TGTGCCAGCGCCGGGACTAGCGCGTTCAATGAGCAGTTCTTC.

V gene TRBV5-4 combines with J gene TRBJ2-5; 13 nucleotides line up with TRBD2. With 4 bases clipped from V and 2 bases from J, the junction kept 2 bases outside the gene matches. This CDR3 has 15 residues. CDR1 and CDR2 from the germline V gene are SGHNT and YYREEE (reference sequence). The CDR3 sequence is CASSRGLAGQETQYF. DNA of the CDR3: TGTGCCAGCAGCAGGGGACTAGCGGGACAAGAGACCCAGTACTTC.

This sequence joins TRBV30 and TRBJ1-6; D possibly corresponds to TRBD1 (5 bases). V was trimmed by 3 bases and J by 14 bases, leaving 17 bases between them. Germline V gives CDR1 GTSNPN, CDR2 SVGIG (reference sequence). This CDR3 comprises 13 residues. The CDR3 protein is CAWSPTVIGTLHF. CDR3 in DNA: TGTGCCTGGAGCCCGACAGTGATTGGGACCCTCCACTTT.

This chain uses TRBV19 with TRBJ1-5; 8 bases map to TRBD1. Germline assignment: CDR1 LNHDA and CDR2 SQIVND (reference sequence). V dropped 2 bases and J dropped 8; count of bases not matched to a gene: 5. This CDR3 comprises 14 residues. DNA for the CDR3: TGTGCCAGTAGTATACGGGACAGGTGGAAGCCCCAGCATTTT. Amino acids: CASSIRDRWKPQHF.

The chain employs TRBV6-1 and TRBJ2-1, with TRBD2 matching 10 bases. CDR3 length equals 19 residues. The trim removed 2 bases at V and 6 bases at J, leaving 16 bases unmatched. The germline gives CDR1 MNHNS, CDR2 SASEGT. The DNA for the CDR3 is TGTGCCAGCAGTGAATTCGAGCTAGCGGGAGTTGGTGGGCTCAATGAGCAGTTCTTC. Amino acid sequence: CASSEFELAGVGGLNEQFF.

This sequence joins TRBV28 and TRBJ2-7, with 9 bases aligning to TRBD1. CDR1 is MDHEN and CDR2 is SYDVKM in the germline V gene. V trimming: 7 bases; J trimming: 3 bases; junction bases outside the gene matches: 13. There are 16 residues in the CDR3. In nucleotides, the CDR3 is TGTGCCAGCATTACTTCACCCGGGACAGGGAACTACGAGCAGTACTTC. Protein sequence: CASITSPGTGNYEQYF.

This sequence joins TRBV30 and TRBJ2-6, with D uncertain. V shed 0 bases and J shed 1 base, with 7 bases lying between them. Germline lookup yields CDR1 GTSNPN and CDR2 SVGIG (reference sequence). The CDR3 spans 15 residues. The CDR3 here is CAWSVPESGANVLTF. CDR3 bases: TGTGCCTGGAGTGTACCAGAATCTGGGGCCAACGTCCTGACTTTC.

The CDR3 region is CASKMDRVNYGYTF. DNA for the CDR3: TGTGCCAGCAAAATGGACAGGGTAAACTATGGCTACACCTTC. The chain employs TRBV6-6 and TRBJ1-2, with 8 bases matching TRBD1. V gave up 7 bases and J gave up 2 bases; unmatched junction bases: 6. CDR3 size: 14 residues. Germline values: CDR1 MNHNY, CDR2 SVGAGI (reference sequence).

This chain links TRBV7-9 with TRBJ1-4; perhaps TRBD1 as D (6 bases). The CDR3 consists of 16 residues. From germline, CDR1 is SEHNR and CDR2 FQNEAQ (reference sequence). V lost 1 base and J 8 bases, leaving 17 bases between the germline ends. CDR3: CASSLDRALVGEKLFF. In nucleotides, the CDR3 is TGTGCCAGCAGCTTAGACAGGGCGCTAGTTGGAGAAAAACTGTTTTTT.

This chain connects TRBV5-1 to TRBJ2-5; 12 bases map to TRBD2. V lost 0 bases to trimming and J lost 2 bases; unmatched junction nucleotides: 5. Per germline, CDR1 SGHRS and CDR2 YFSETQ. The CDR3 length is 17 residues. This chain's CDR3 is CASSLAGTSGFQETQYF. DNA for the CDR3: TGCGCCAGCAGCTTGGCCGGGACTAGCGGGTTTCAAGAGACCCAGTACTTC.

This clone was counted only a few times. This chain joins TRBV2 and TRBJ1-1; the match to TRBD1 covers 9 bases. The V gene end was trimmed by 4 bases and the J gene end by 9 bases; junction bases not matched to a gene: 3. This CDR3 is built from 12 residues. The germline gives CDR1 SNHLY, CDR2 FYNNEI. The CDR3 DNA reads TGTGCCAGCAGTGGGGACAGGGAAAAAGCTTTCTTT. This codes for CASSGDREKAFF.

This clone showed up many times. V usage is TRBV18 and J usage is TRBJ1-2; 9 nucleotides match TRBD1. This CDR3 has 17 amino acids. The germline gives CDR1 KGHSH, CDR2 LQKENI. V shed 3 bases and J 7 bases; nucleotides not matched to a gene: 15. Written as DNA, the CDR3 is TGTGCCAGCTCACCCGATGGGGGCGGACAGGGGCTCGGTGGCTACACCTTC. Translation: CASSPDGGGQGLGGYTF. The full variable domain, with the rest looked up from reference TRBV18 and TRBJ1-2, is NAGVMQNPRHLVRRRGQEARLRCSPMKGHSHVYWYRQLPEEGLKFMVYLQKENIIDESGMPKERFSAEFPKEGPSILRIQQVVRGDSAAYFCASSPDGGGQGLGGYTFGSGTRLTVV.

The V and J genes are TRBV5-1 and TRBJ2-3, with 11 bases fitting TRBD2. The CDR3 runs 18 residues. V was pared by 6 bases and J by 1 base, with 13 bases of the junction left unmatched. Germline CDR1 is SGHRS and CDR2 is YFSETQ. The CDR3 protein is CASTLIIAGGPGTDTQYF. CDR3 in DNA: TGCGCCAGCACCCTGATAATAGCGGGAGGGCCCGGCACAGATACGCAGTATTTT.

This chain links TRBV7-2 with TRBJ1-3; 9 bases line up with TRBD1. V gave up 3 bases and J gave up 3 bases; unmatched junction bases: 6. CDR3 size: 16 residues. Germline lookup yields CDR1 SGHTA and CDR2 FQGNSA. The CDR3 is CASSFTGGADGNTIYF. The CDR3, as DNA: TGTGCCAGCAGCTTTACAGGGGGCGCCGATGGAAACACCATATATTTT. Together with reference TRBV7-2 and TRBJ1-3, the CDR3 gives the full variable domain: GAGVSQSPSNKVTEKGKDVELRCDPISGHTALYWYRQSLGQGLEFLIYFQGNSAPDKSGLPSDRFSAERTGGSVSTLTIQRTQQEDSAVYLCASSFTGGADGNTIYFGEGSWLTVV.

CDR3 amino acids: CAIGTGVTEAFF. The CDR3 coding sequence is TGTGCCATCGGAACAGGGGTCACTGAAGCTTTCTTT. This chain joins TRBV10-3 and TRBJ1-1; 7 bases match TRBD1. The CDR3 loop spans 12 amino acids. V lost 8 bases, J lost 4 bases, and 4 bases stayed unmatched. Germline loops: CDR1 ENHRY, CDR2 SYGVKD.

The chain recombines TRBV12-3 or TRBV12-4 with TRBJ2-1; TRBD2 might be the D (6 bases). The CDR3 runs 12 residues. Trimming stripped 6 bases from V and 5 bases from J, with 8 bases between. The CDR3 region has the DNA TGTGCCAGCAGGGGACTTGACAATGAGCAGTTCTTC. Protein product: CASRGLDNEQFF.